The 20 T cell receptor beta chains below come from one sample, sequenced in a study of cytomegalovirus exposure and HLA in healthy donors. PCR used 60 Vbeta primers and 13 Jbeta primers. Here immunoSEQ multiplex PCR was the method, and the copy in TCRdb shows in-frame clones only, minus some. The sample contains just over 95,000 clones, about four fifths of which appear only once. The sample was PBMCs. The receptors derive from a woman aged 40 to 50 in good health and CMV-seronegative.

This chain uses TRBV19 with TRBJ1-1; D is undetermined. V lost 4 bases and J lost 2, with 8 bases in between. This CDR3 spans 13 amino acids. Germline V gives CDR1 LNHDA, CDR2 SQIVND (reference sequence). In DNA, the CDR3 is TGTGCCAGTAGTAATGAACTCAACACTGAAGCTTTCTTT. This translates into CASSNELNTEAFF.

Comments on this clone: The CDR3 ends on some other residue instead of the conserved phenylalanine or tryptophan, so this is likely a read error. The chain combines TRBV10-1 with TRBJ2-2; 9 bases are a match to TRBD1. Germline V lookup: CDR1 WNHNN, CDR2 SYGVQD (reference sequence). The CDR3 has 18 amino acids. V lost 10 bases, J lost 3 bases, and 18 bases stayed unmatched. The CDR3 here is CANLKLNRGPKYTGELFV. In DNA, the CDR3 is TGCGCCAACCTTAAACTGAACAGGGGGCCGAAGTACACCGGGGAGCTGTTTGTT.

This clone occurred once. The chain combines TRBV11-2 with TRBJ1-2; possibly TRBD1 for D (5 bases). The V end was cut by 5 bases, the J end by 2 bases, with 15 bases between. Germline CDR1 SGHAT, CDR2 FQNNGV. CDR3 length: 15 residues. CDR3 protein: CASSPFGGANYGYTF. CDR3 nucleotide sequence: TGTGCCAGCAGCCCCTTTGGAGGGGCGAACTATGGCTACACCTTC.

The V and J genes are TRBV10-3 and TRBJ1-2; a weak D match, TRBD1 (5 bases). Deletions cut 3 bases from V and 1 base from J, with 12 bases between. Germline V gene sequence: CDR1 ENHRY, CDR2 SYGVKD. The CDR3 spans 15 residues. The CDR3 sequence is CAISDQGGSNYGYTF. In DNA form, the CDR3 reads TGTGCCATCAGTGACCAGGGCGGCAGTAACTATGGCTACACCTTC.

The V call is TRBV2, the J call TRBJ2-2; 8 positions match TRBD1. The CDR3 covers 12 residues. J lost 6 bases, V lost 6 bases, and 0 bases had no gene match. CDR1 is SNHLY and CDR2 is FYNNEI in the germline V gene. CDR3 in amino acids: CASRTGAGELFF. In nucleotides, the CDR3 is TGTGCCAGCAGGACAGGGGCCGGGGAGCTGTTTTTT.

Details on this clone: Here the CDR3 omits its conserved ending phenylalanine or tryptophan, so a read error is the likely source. The V and J genes are TRBV9 and TRBJ1-5; no definite D call. From germline, CDR1 is SGDLS and CDR2 YYNGEE. This CDR3 comprises 15 residues. The V end was cut by 4 bases, the J end by 6 bases, with 17 bases between. CDR3 DNA sequence: TGTGCCAGCAGCAAAAGTGGAGGGCTGGGTCAGCCCCAGCATGTT. It is translated as CASSKSGGLGQPQHV.

The gene calls are TRBV9 and TRBJ2-5; no reliable D call. Germline V gene data show CDR1 as SGDLS and CDR2 as YYNGEE. Trimming left V 3 bases short and J 1 base short, with 13 bases between. The length of the CDR3 is 15 residues. In nucleotides, the CDR3 is TGTGCCAGCAGCGCCATAGCAGCAATCCAAGAGACCCAGTACTTC. Its protein is CASSAIAAIQETQYF. Supplemented by reference TRBV9 and TRBJ2-5, the full variable domain reads DSGVTQTPKHLITATGQRVTLRCSPRSGDLSVYWYQQSLDQGLQFLIQYYNGEERAKGNILERFSAQQFPDLHSELNLSSLELGDSALYFCASSAIAAIQETQYFGPGTRLLVL.

This clone was detected a few times. This chain joins TRBV5-4 and TRBJ2-7; D is unresolved. This CDR3 has 12 residues. Germline-derived CDR1 and CDR2 are SGHNT and YYREEE (reference sequence). Trimming shortened V by 1 base and J by 7 bases, and 9 bases separated the two germline ends. The CDR3 loop is CASSLTRGEQYF. The CDR3 nucleotides read TGTGCCAGCAGCTTGACCCGAGGAGAGCAGTACTTC.

This clone was seen once. V and J are TRBV5-6 and TRBJ2-1, with D unclear. Germline-derived CDR1 and CDR2 are SGHDT and YYEEEE. V shed 6 bases and J shed 4 bases, with 17 bases lying between them. The CDR3 length is 15 residues. The CDR3 spells CASTFYPVSYNEQFF. Written as DNA, the CDR3 is TGTGCCAGCACCTTCTACCCGGTCTCATACAATGAGCAGTTCTTC.

The V call is TRBV4-1, the J call TRBJ1-1; 7 nucleotides match TRBD1. J was trimmed by 3 bases and V by 1 base; bases with no gene match: 5. The CDR3 runs to 15 residues. CDR1 is MGHRA, CDR2 YSYEKL, per germline. This chain's CDR3 is CASSQVDRADTEAFF. The DNA of the CDR3 is TGCGCCAGCAGCCAAGTTGACAGGGCCGACACTGAAGCTTTCTTT.

The CDR3 region is CASRYQGFTEAFF. DNA of the CDR3: TGTGCCAGCAGATACCAGGGCTTCACTGAAGCTTTCTTT. The chain couples TRBV27 to TRBJ1-1; TRBD1 might be the D (5 bases). Trimming left V 6 bases short and J 4 bases short, with 12 bases between. The germline V gene encodes CDR1 MNHEY and CDR2 SMNVEV (reference sequence). This CDR3 contains 13 residues.

The chain joins TRBV18 to TRBJ2-7; 7 bases fit TRBD1. The CDR3 contains 15 residues. J lost 5 bases, V lost 3 bases, and 10 bases had no gene match. Germline V gene data show CDR1 as KGHSH and CDR2 as LQKENI. CDR3 DNA sequence: TGTGCCAGCTCACCTGTGACAGGGATTATGAACGAGCAGTACTTC. This gives the protein CASSPVTGIMNEQYF.

This rearrangement joins TRBV4-3 to TRBJ2-7; D is uncertain. The CDR3 is made up of 15 amino acids. V gave up 4 bases and J gave up 2 bases, with 15 bases separating them. Germline loops: CDR1 LGHNA, CDR2 YSLEER. Here the CDR3 reads CASSPRVDVAYEQYF. CDR3 nucleotides: TGCGCCAGCAGCCCACGGGTAGACGTTGCCTACGAGCAGTACTTC.

The chain combines TRBV7-3 with TRBJ1-1; a weak D match, TRBD1 (6 bases). CDR1 is SGHTA, CDR2 FQGTGA, per germline. Trimming cost V 3 bases and J 5 bases, with 16 bases left between them. The CDR3 length is 15 residues. The CDR3 sequence is CASSLRGGGVTEAFF. CDR3 in DNA: TGTGCCAGCAGCTTGCGCGGGGGCGGGGTGACTGAAGCTTTCTTT.

The chain has TRBV6-7 and TRBJ2-3; 10 nucleotides align to TRBD1. TRBV6-7 qualifies as an ORF whose function is uncertain. The CDR3 is 17 residues long. V dropped 5 bases and J dropped 3; count of bases not matched to a gene: 11. CDR3 sequence (DNA): TGTGCCAGCAGTAGTAAGGACAGGGGGGTTATGACAGATACGCAGTATTTT. It codes for CASSSKDRGVMTDTQYF.

The rearrangement links TRBV5-1 to TRBJ1-1; possible D gene TRBD1, 6 bases. Trimming shortened V by 5 bases and J by 1 base, and 12 bases separated the two germline ends. The CDR3 extends over 14 amino acids. The germline V gene has CDR1 SGHRS and CDR2 YFSETQ. The CDR3 here is CASSWDNRNTEAFF. DNA for the CDR3: TGCGCCAGCAGTTGGGACAACCGGAACACTGAAGCTTTCTTT.

CDR3 protein: CASSHGGAQTDTQYF. The CDR3 DNA reads TGTGCCAGCAGCCACGGGGGGGCCCAGACAGATACGCAGTATTTT. This chain uses TRBV7-2 with TRBJ2-3, with 8 bases identical to TRBD2. This CDR3 region has 15 residues. Per germline, CDR1 SGHTA and CDR2 FQGNSA. Trimming removed 5 bases from V and 3 bases from J; junction bases left unmatched: 7.

V and J are TRBV7-9 and TRBJ1-2; TRBD1 agrees at 10 bases. With 4 bases clipped from V and 0 bases from J, the junction kept 5 bases outside the gene matches. This CDR3 has 16 amino acids. Germline V gene lookup returns CDR1 SEHNR and CDR2 FQNEAQ (reference sequence). The CDR3 is CASSSGQGGTNYGYTF. CDR3 bases: TGTGCCAGCAGCTCTGGACAGGGGGGGACTAACTATGGCTACACCTTC.

The chain employs TRBV5-8 and TRBJ1-1; 9 bases map to TRBD1. V gave up 0 bases and J gave up 1 base; unmatched junction bases: 4. The CDR3 is 16 residues long. The germline CDR1 and CDR2 sequences are SGHTS and YDEGEE. Here the CDR3 DNA reads TGTGCCAGCAGCTTGGGACAGGGGGTGGCGAACACTGAAGCTTTCTTT. Protein sequence: CASSLGQGVANTEAFF.

The chain couples TRBV21-1 to TRBJ2-2; TRBD2, the table's D call, was not compared with the DNA. TRBV21-1 is a documented pseudogene. This CDR3 region has 15 residues. The CDR3 loop is CASSAGTNTPGELFF. The DNA for the CDR3 is TGTGCCAGCAGCGCCGGGACTAACACGCCCGGGGAGCTGTTTTTT.